This T cell receptor beta chain was sequenced for a study of human T cells and chemical hapten exposure. Overall study context: Throughout a study of roughly 24 weeks, patients underwent weekly scalp administration of diphenylcyclopropenone doses.

Individual cDNA molecules each carried unique molecular identifiers attached by the library. TCRdb re-derived calls from the RACE reads in MiXCR, one entry per CDR3 protein. This sample has tens of thousands of distinct CDR3 sequences, with around 6.4% found just once. This clonotype was observed a few times. The CDR3 totals 15 residues. Per germline, CDR1 SGHRS and CDR2 YFSETQ. Losses at the gene ends were 1 base for V and 1 base for J; bases not matched to a gene: 3. Time point denoted: patch test 1, 2 weeks after DPC sensitization. The treatment is: therapeutic diphenylcyclopropenone sensitization with weekly scalp DPC. Unfractionated whole blood yielded total RNA. The donor pool consisted of alopecia patients aged 18 to 70 years, considered suitable for DPC.

The chain has TRBV5-1 and TRBJ2-5; 8 positions agree with TRBD2. Specimen: whole blood, collected in connection with sensitization to the hapten diphenylcyclopropenone (DPC). The clonotype comes from a woman aged 30 to 39 with alopecia areata. Some clones in this sample may be carry-over from other donors' samples. The CDR3 spells CASSLILAGQETQYF. CDR3 DNA sequence: TGCGCCAGCAGCTTGATTCTAGCGGGCCAAGAGACCCAGTACTTC.